The 31 T cell receptor beta chains below all came from one sample that was sequenced in a study of cytomegalovirus exposure and HLA in healthy donors (dated by TCRdb to 2016 to 2017). The library was built by means of the immunoSEQ multiplex PCR assay. In its TCRdb copy, this immuneACCESS table keeps in-frame sequences only and misses some clones. Where compared with another copy, unresolved V genes explain less than half of these, and the others have no known cause. The sample records 180,000 or so clones, roughly 86% of which are singletons. Clones ranked in the top ten supply approximately 2.5% of the sample. The sequenced material came from PBMCs. The receptors come from a man between 18 and 35 years old in good health and CMV-seropositive.

The chain joins TRBV18 to TRBJ1-1; no definite D call. From germline, CDR1 is KGHSH and CDR2 LQKENI. Between the trimmed V and J ends, which lost 2 bases and 4 bases, there was a span of 23 bases. The CDR3 is 18 amino acids. The CDR3 nucleotides are TGTGCCAGCTCACCAGGTTCCGGGCCCCGCGGAGAGGGCACTGAAGCTTTCTTT. The encoded protein is CASSPGSGPRGEGTEAFF.

V gene TRBV6-5 combines with J gene TRBJ1-6; D perhaps matches TRBD1 (6 bases). The CDR3 is 14 residues long. Trimming left V 6 bases short and J 7 bases short, with 13 bases between. Germline V gene data show CDR1 as MNHEY and CDR2 as SVGAGI. The DNA for the CDR3 is TGTGCCAGCAGCTATAAGACAGGAAATTCACCCCTCCACTTT. Encoded protein: CASSYKTGNSPLHF.

This sequence joins TRBV4-3 and TRBJ1-6, with D perhaps matching TRBD1 (6 bases). Trimming cost V 4 bases and J 6 bases, with 10 bases left between them. The length of the CDR3 is 14 residues. From germline, CDR1 is LGHNA and CDR2 YSLEER. CDR3 nucleotide sequence: TGCGCCAGCAGCCTGGGACATTCTAATTCACCCCTCCACTTT. Translating it yields CASSLGHSNSPLHF.

The chain employs TRBV4-1 and TRBJ1-6, with D hard to call. Germline CDR1 and CDR2: MGHRA and YSYEKL. V lost 1 base to trimming and J lost 4 bases, with 8 bases between them. The CDR3 consists of 15 residues. This CDR3 reads CASSQAASYNSPLHF. The CDR3 DNA sequence: TGCGCCAGCAGCCAAGCGGCTAGTTATAATTCACCCCTCCACTTT.

V and J are TRBV5-6 and TRBJ1-1, with unresolved D. The CDR3 covers 14 residues. The germline V gene has CDR1 SGHDT and CDR2 YYEEEE. V lost 4 bases and J 0 bases, leaving 10 bases between the germline ends. CDR3 sequence (DNA): TGTGCCAGCAGCCCCGGGTCGATGAACACTGAAGCTTTCTTT. This sequence encodes CASSPGSMNTEAFF.

The count of this clone is one. The V call is TRBV10-3, the J call TRBJ2-7; TRBD1 matches at 8 bases. The CDR3 is 15 amino acids. Germline V gene data show CDR1 as ENHRY and CDR2 as SYGVKD. Trimming at V came to 9 bases and at J to 3 bases, leaving 13 bases not matched to a gene. The CDR3 nucleotides are TGTGCCATTGCTGGTTGGGACAGGAGTTTCTACGAGCAGTACTTC. Translation: CAIAGWDRSFYEQYF.

The chain's CDR3 is CASSAQDSNGYTF. Here the CDR3 DNA reads TGTGCCAGCAGCGCCCAAGACAGTAATGGCTACACCTTC. This chain connects TRBV9 to TRBJ1-2; D is possibly TRBD1 (5 bases). Per the germline V gene, CDR1 is SGDLS and CDR2 is YYNGEE. The CDR3 consists of 13 residues. The V end lost 3 bases, the J end lost 6 bases, and 12 bases lay between the germline ends. Combining the CDR3 with reference TRBV9 and TRBJ1-2 gives the whole variable domain DSGVTQTPKHLITATGQRVTLRCSPRSGDLSVYWYQQSLDQGLQFLIQYYNGEERAKGNILERFSAQQFPDLHSELNLSSLELGDSALYFCASSAQDSNGYTFGSGTRLTVV.

V usage is TRBV5-1 and J usage is TRBJ1-1, with 7 nucleotides matching TRBD1. V was pared by 0 bases and J by 2 bases, with 4 bases of the junction left unmatched. Germline V lookup: CDR1 SGHRS, CDR2 YFSETQ. CDR3 length equals 15 residues. DNA for the CDR3: TGCGCCAGCAGCTTGGTCGGAGGGGGCAACACTGAAGCTTTCTTT. Amino acid sequence: CASSLVGGGNTEAFF.

J is TRBJ1-1 and V is TRBV19; 8 nucleotides align to TRBD1. The CDR3 spans 12 residues. CDR1 is LNHDA, CDR2 SQIVND, per germline (reference sequence). V shed 11 bases and J 4 bases; nucleotides not matched to a gene: 6. In DNA, the CDR3 is TGTGCCGCCCGACAGGGGTCCACTGAAGCTTTCTTT. Translating gives CAARQGSTEAFF.

This chain joins TRBV5-4 and TRBJ1-2, with TRBD1 matching over 7 bases. Germline values: CDR1 SGHNT, CDR2 YYREEE (reference sequence). Trimming cost V 4 bases and J 3 bases; bases outside gene matches: 12. This CDR3 comprises 16 residues. The CDR3 DNA is TGTGCCAGCAGCCCTACGACCGGGACAGCAGACTATGGCTACACCTTC. It codes for CASSPTTGTADYGYTF.

This CDR3 reads CSVGQRTSNTGELFF. CDR3 bases: TGCAGCGTGGGGCAGAGGACATCAAACACCGGGGAGCTGTTTTTT. The chain uses TRBV29-1 and TRBJ2-2; D may be TRBD1 (5 bases). The germline V gene encodes CDR1 SQVTM and CDR2 ANQGSEA. The CDR3 loop spans 15 amino acids. V lost 6 bases to trimming and J lost 2 bases, with 16 bases between them.

The chain joins TRBV10-3 to TRBJ2-1, with D unresolved. Germline CDR1 is ENHRY and CDR2 is SYGVKD. This CDR3 has 15 residues. The V and J ends lost 7 bases and 0 bases respectively, with 13 bases between them. CDR3 DNA sequence: TGTGCCATCAAGACCGACTTGAGCTCCTACAATGAGCAGTTCTTC. Its translation is CAIKTDLSSYNEQFF.

The gene calls are TRBV28 and TRBJ2-7; 10 bases fit TRBD1. Germline values: CDR1 MDHEN, CDR2 SYDVKM. Trimming cost V 5 bases and J 4 bases; bases outside gene matches: 8. The CDR3 sequence is 15 residues long. The CDR3: CASSPIDRGPYEQYF. The CDR3 DNA is TGTGCCAGCAGTCCTATCGACAGGGGGCCTTACGAGCAGTACTTC.

The CDR3 spells CASSLDRDGTEAFF. As DNA, the CDR3 is TGCGCCAGCAGCCTAGACAGGGATGGGACTGAAGCTTTCTTT. V and J are TRBV5-1 and TRBJ1-1; 7 positions match TRBD1. Germline-derived CDR1 and CDR2 are SGHRS and YFSETQ. The V segment lost 4 bases and the J segment 5 bases; nucleotides outside the gene matches: 8. This CDR3 contains 14 residues.

The genes are TRBV7-2 and TRBJ2-1; D is uncertain. The germline CDR1 and CDR2 sequences are SGHTA and FQGNSA. Trimming took off 2 bases at V and 0 bases at J, with 11 bases between the two ends. The CDR3 has 16 amino acids. The CDR3, as DNA: TGTGCCAGCAGCTTAAATGCTTTGAGCTCCTACAATGAGCAGTTCTTC. Residues: CASSLNALSSYNEQFF.

The gene calls are TRBV7-3 and TRBJ2-7; 8 bases are a match to TRBD1. CDR1 SGHTA and CDR2 FQGTGA come from the germline V gene. With V trimmed by 1 base and J by 4 bases, 9 bases remained unmatched. The CDR3 runs 16 residues. The CDR3 loop reads CASSLNSGTGFYEQYF. The CDR3, as DNA: TGTGCCAGCAGCTTAAACTCCGGGACAGGTTTTTACGAGCAGTACTTC.

The chain combines TRBV4-3 with TRBJ2-3; weak D call: TRBD1 (6 bases). Trimming pared 5 bases from V and 3 bases from J, leaving 15 bases between. Per the germline V gene, CDR1 is LGHNA and CDR2 is YSLEER. The CDR3 extends over 15 amino acids. DNA for the CDR3: TGCGCCAGCAGCAAGGGGGTGGGGGATACAGATACGCAGTATTTT. The encoded protein is CASSKGVGDTDTQYF.

The chain uses TRBV4-3 and TRBJ2-3; D may be TRBD1 (5 bases). Trimming removed 3 bases from V and 2 bases from J, with 15 bases in between. Germline CDR1 reads LGHNA; CDR2 reads YSLEER. There are 16 residues in the CDR3. In DNA, the CDR3 is TGCGCCAGCAGCCAGCCCGACAGCTACTCCACAGATACGCAGTATTTT. Translating gives CASSQPDSYSTDTQYF.

The chain combines TRBV7-9 with TRBJ2-5; 9 bases line up with TRBD2. The CDR3 extends over 13 amino acids. The germline V gene has CDR1 SEHNR and CDR2 FQNEAQ (reference sequence). The V and J ends lost 10 bases and 4 bases, in that order; junction bases with no gene match: 7. In nucleotides, the CDR3 is TGTGCCACGATGGCGGGAGGGGCAGAGACCCAGTACTTC. Amino acid sequence: CATMAGGAETQYF.

The chain recombines TRBV4-3 with TRBJ2-7; TRBD1 aligns across 10 bases. Trimming at V came to 1 base and at J to 5 bases, leaving 5 bases not matched to a gene. Germline CDR1 and CDR2: LGHNA and YSLEER. The CDR3 has 15 amino acids. The CDR3 DNA follows: TGCGCCAGCAGCCAAGCGGGGACAGGGGTCCACGAGCAGTACTTC. It yields the protein CASSQAGTGVHEQYF.

J is TRBJ1-2 and V is TRBV4-1; D is perhaps TRBD1 (6 bases). The CDR3 runs to 14 residues. Trimming pared 0 bases from V and 4 bases from J, leaving 9 bases between. Per the germline V gene, CDR1 is MGHRA and CDR2 is YSYEKL. The CDR3: CASSQDLTGYGYTF. CDR3 nucleotide sequence: TGCGCCAGCAGCCAAGATCTGACAGGCTATGGCTACACCTTC.

In its sample, this clone was seen once. V usage is TRBV6-1 and J usage is TRBJ1-2, with D perhaps matching TRBD1 (6 bases). The CDR3 is 15 amino acids. Per germline, CDR1 MNHNS and CDR2 SASEGT. Trimming left V 6 bases short and J 4 bases short, with 18 bases between. The CDR3 nucleotides are TGTGCCAGCAGCGCTCTTAGGACAGAATTCTATGGCTACACCTTC. Amino acid sequence: CASSALRTEFYGYTF.

This chain connects TRBV4-1 to TRBJ1-3; maybe TRBD1 (6 bases). CDR1 MGHRA and CDR2 YSYEKL come from the germline V gene. V was pared by 4 bases and J by 8 bases, with 15 bases between. The CDR3 totals 14 residues. The CDR3 sequence: CASSPRTVADTIYF. The CDR3 coding sequence is TGCGCCAGCAGCCCTAGGACAGTGGCGGACACCATATATTTT.

The rearrangement links TRBV29-1 to TRBJ2-1, with TRBD1 identical over 7 bases. With V trimmed by 0 bases and J by 7 bases, 9 bases remained unmatched. The CDR3 loop spans 15 amino acids. Germline V gene data show CDR1 as SQVTM and CDR2 as ANQGSEA. In nucleotides, the CDR3 is TGCAGCGTTGAAGATTTGAACAGGGGTGGGAATGAGCAGTTCTTC. Its translation is CSVEDLNRGGNEQFF.

This clone was seen a single time. The CDR3 sequence is CASSLVGDIGYEQYF. Here the CDR3 DNA reads TGTGCCAGCAGCTTGGTGGGGGACATAGGCTACGAGCAGTACTTC. The chain combines TRBV5-4 with TRBJ2-7, with a possible D match to TRBD1 (6 bases). This CDR3 spans 15 amino acids. The V and J ends lost 0 bases and 3 bases respectively, with 13 bases between them. The germline gives CDR1 SGHNT, CDR2 YYREEE (reference sequence).

The chain links TRBV6-6 to TRBJ2-5; D may be TRBD1 (5 bases). The CDR3 is made up of 12 amino acids. Germline-derived CDR1 and CDR2 are MNHNY and SVGAGI (reference sequence). Trimming pared 7 bases from V and 5 bases from J, leaving 11 bases between. DNA of the CDR3: TGTGCCAGCACCCAAGGGGTGGAGACCCAGTACTTC. This translates into CASTQGVETQYF.

The rearrangement joins TRBV6-5 to TRBJ2-7; 9 bases are a match to TRBD1. The CDR3 is made up of 14 amino acids. Losses at the gene ends were 5 bases for V and 5 bases for J; bases not matched to a gene: 7. Germline CDR1 and CDR2: MNHEY and SVGAGI. CDR3 sequence (DNA): TGTGCCAGCAGTCCCGGGACAGGGATCCACGAGCAGTACTTC. As protein: CASSPGTGIHEQYF.

The genes are TRBV6-5 and TRBJ1-1; TRBD1 matches 7 bases. Germline assignment: CDR1 MNHEY and CDR2 SVGAGI. The CDR3 loop spans 15 amino acids. V shed 0 bases, J shed 0 bases, and the junction held 1 base outside the gene matches. In DNA form, the CDR3 reads TGTGCCAGCAGTTACTCGGGACAGCTGAACACTGAAGCTTTCTTT. It translates to CASSYSGQLNTEAFF.

This clone was observed a handful of times. The rearrangement links TRBV5-6 to TRBJ1-5; 7 bases line up with TRBD1. Germline V gene sequence: CDR1 SGHDT, CDR2 YYEEEE. This CDR3 is 12 amino acids long. Unmatched junction bases numbered 1, after V lost 3 bases and J lost 7 bases. This CDR3 is CASSYRGQPQHF. The CDR3 DNA reads TGTGCCAGCAGCTACAGGGGCCAGCCCCAGCATTTT.

This rearrangement joins TRBV6-6 to TRBJ2-3, with a tentative D call TRBD2 (7 bases). The CDR3 contains 16 residues. The germline V gene has CDR1 MNHNY and CDR2 SVGAGI (reference sequence). Between the trimmed V and J ends, which lost 5 bases and 5 bases, there was a span of 20 bases. The CDR3 bases are TGTGCCAGCAGTCCCGGAGGGGGGGGAACCAGAGATACGCAGTATTTT. Translation gives CASSPGGGGTRDTQYF.

The J gene is TRBJ2-7, the V gene TRBV5-1; D may be TRBD2 (6 bases). This CDR3 has 15 residues. Germline CDR1 is SGHRS and CDR2 is YFSETQ. Between the trimmed V and J ends, which lost 0 bases and 1 base, there was a span of 11 bases. This CDR3 is CASSLGGLPSYEQYF. The DNA of the CDR3 is TGCGCCAGCAGCTTGGGGGGACTCCCTTCCTACGAGCAGTACTTC.